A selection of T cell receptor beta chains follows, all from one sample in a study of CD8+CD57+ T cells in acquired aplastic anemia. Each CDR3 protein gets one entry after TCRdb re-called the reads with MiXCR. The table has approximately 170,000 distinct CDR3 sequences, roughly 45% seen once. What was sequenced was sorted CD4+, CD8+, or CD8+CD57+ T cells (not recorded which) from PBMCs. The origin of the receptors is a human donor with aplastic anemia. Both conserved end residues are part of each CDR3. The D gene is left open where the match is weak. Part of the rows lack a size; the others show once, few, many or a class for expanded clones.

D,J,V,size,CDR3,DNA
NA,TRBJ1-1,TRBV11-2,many,CASSLGFLNTEAFF,TGTGCCAGCAGCTTAGGTTTTTTGAACACTGAAGCTTTCTTT
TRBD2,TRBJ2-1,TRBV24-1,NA,CATEASGGPQEQFF,TGTGCCACCGAAGCTAGCGGGGGCCCCCAAGAGCAGTTCTTC
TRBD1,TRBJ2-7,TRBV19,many,CASSISGQGHEQYF,TGTGCCAGTAGTATCTCGGGACAGGGCCACGAGCAGTACTTC
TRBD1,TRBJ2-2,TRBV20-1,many,CSASRGRLTGELFF,TGCAGTGCTAGCAGGGGGCGCCTCACCGGGGAGCTGTTTTTT
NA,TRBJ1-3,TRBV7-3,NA,CASSVSSGSTIYF,TGTGCCAGCAGCGTCAGCTCTGGAAGCACCATATATTTT
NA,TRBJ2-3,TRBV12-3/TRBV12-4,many,CASSPHGATKLLGYF,TGTGCCAGCAGTCCCCACGGCGCGACTAAACTTCTAGGGTATTTT
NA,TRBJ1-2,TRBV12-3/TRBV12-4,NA,CASSSFGPGGGEGYTF,TGTGCCAGCAGTTCTTTTGGGCCGGGGGGCGGAGAGGGCTACACCTTC
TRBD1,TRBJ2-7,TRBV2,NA,CASTGQVTYEQYF,TGTGCCAGCACGGGACAGGTCACCTACGAGCAGTACTTC
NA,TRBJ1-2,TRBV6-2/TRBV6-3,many,CASSYPPPGYYGYTF,TGTGCCAGCAGTTACCCCCCGCCAGGTTACTATGGCTACACCTTC
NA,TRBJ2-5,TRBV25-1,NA,CASSIYLCSVIGRGHETQYF,NA
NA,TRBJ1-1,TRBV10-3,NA,CAISERGFEAFF,TGTGCCATCAGTGAACGAGGGTTTGAAGCTTTCTTT
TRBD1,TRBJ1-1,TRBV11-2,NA,CASSPTQGASGNTEAFF,TGTGCCAGCAGCCCGACACAGGGGGCGTCGGGGAACACTGAAGCTTTCTTT